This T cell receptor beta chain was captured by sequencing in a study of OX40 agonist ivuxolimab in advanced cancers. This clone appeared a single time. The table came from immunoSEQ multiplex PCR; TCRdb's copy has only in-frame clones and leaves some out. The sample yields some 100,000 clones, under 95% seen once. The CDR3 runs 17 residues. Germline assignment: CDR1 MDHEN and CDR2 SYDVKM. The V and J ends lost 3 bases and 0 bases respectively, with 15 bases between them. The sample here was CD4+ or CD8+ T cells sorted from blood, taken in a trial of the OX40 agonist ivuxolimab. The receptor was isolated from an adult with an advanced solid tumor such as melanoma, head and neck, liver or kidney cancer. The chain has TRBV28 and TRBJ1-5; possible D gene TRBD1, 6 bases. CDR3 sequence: CASSLFRGPYSNQPQHF. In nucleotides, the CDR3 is TGTGCCAGCAGTTTGTTCAGGGGCCCTTATAGCAATCAGCCCCAGCATTTT.